The TCR beta chain under discussion was sequenced for a study of PD-1 blockade in classical Hodgkin lymphoma. Overall study: Patients were administered nivolumab (3 mg/kg intravenously) every 2 weeks.

To note about this clone: No antigen is known for it. At one end, the junction sequence differs from germline, possibly due to a read error.

Germline CDR1 is MNHEY and CDR2 is SVGAGI. This CDR3 has 13 amino acids. The data were produced by immunoSEQ multiplex PCR, yet TCRdb's version contains in-frame clones alone and is incomplete. The top ten clones hold 2.5% to 3.5% of a sample with about 44,000 clones, about 70% of them seen once. The time point was: cycle 4 day 1 (C4D1), after 6 weeks of nivolumab. Patients all relapsed after autologous stem cell transplantation, and there was variation in brentuximab vedotin exposure. Study results and caveats: Newly diagnosed patients reportedly trailed healthy donors in baseline TCR diversity. The baseline diversity of complete responders showed similarity to that of newly diagnosed patients. CD4+ TCR diversity, unlike CD8+, rose significantly by C4D1.

The receptor was derived from a human donor with classical Hodgkin lymphoma. Sequenced material: peripheral blood mononuclear cells (PBMCs), taken before the fourth cycle of nivolumab. This chain joins TRBV6-5 and TRBJ2-7; D gene uncertain. CDR3 in DNA: TGTGCCAGCAGTTACTCGTCATCCTTCGAGCAGTACTTC. Amino acid sequence: CASSYSSSFEQYF.